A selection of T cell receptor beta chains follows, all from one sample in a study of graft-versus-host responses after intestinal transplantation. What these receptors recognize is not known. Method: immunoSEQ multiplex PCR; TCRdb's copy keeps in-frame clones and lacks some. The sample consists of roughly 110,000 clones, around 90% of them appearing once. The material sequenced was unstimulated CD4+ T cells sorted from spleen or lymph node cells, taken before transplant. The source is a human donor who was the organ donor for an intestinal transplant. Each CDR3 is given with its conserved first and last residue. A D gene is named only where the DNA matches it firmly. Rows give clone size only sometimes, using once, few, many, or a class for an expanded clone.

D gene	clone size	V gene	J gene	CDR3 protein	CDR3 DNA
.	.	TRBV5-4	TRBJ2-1	CASSWERGGEYNEQFF	TGTGCCAGCAGCTGGGAACGAGGAGGAGAGTACAATGAGCAGTTCTTC
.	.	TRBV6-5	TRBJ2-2	CASSRNTGELFF	TGTGCCAGCAGCCGGAACACCGGGGAGCTGTTTTTT
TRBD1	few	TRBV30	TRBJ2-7	CAWSGQGYEQYF	TGTGCCTGGAGTGGACAGGGCTACGAGCAGTACTTC
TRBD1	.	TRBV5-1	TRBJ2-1	CASSLGGTGSYNEQFF	TGCGCCAGCAGCTTGGGAGGGACAGGGTCCTACAATGAGCAGTTCTTC
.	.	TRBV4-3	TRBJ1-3	CASSQDVGSGGNTIYF	TGCGCCAGCAGCCAAGATGTTGGAAGCGGTGGAAACACCATATATTTT
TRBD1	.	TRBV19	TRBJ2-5	CASSTLGQLETQYF	TGTGCCAGTAGTACCTTGGGACAGCTAGAGACCCAGTACTTC
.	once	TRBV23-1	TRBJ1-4	CASSQLDEKLFF	TGCGCCAGCAGTCAATTGGATGAAAAACTGTTTTTT
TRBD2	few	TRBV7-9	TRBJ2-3	CASSPGTSGVRDTQYF	TGTGCCAGCAGCCCCGGGACTAGCGGCGTAAGAGATACGCAGTATTTT
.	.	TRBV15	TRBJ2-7	CATSRPGGLYEQYF	TGTGCCACCAGCAGACCGGGCGGACTCTACGAGCAGTACTTC
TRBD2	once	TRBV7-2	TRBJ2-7	CASSRGTSGSAQYF	TGTGCCAGCAGCCGCGGGACTAGCGGGAGTGCGCAGTACTTC